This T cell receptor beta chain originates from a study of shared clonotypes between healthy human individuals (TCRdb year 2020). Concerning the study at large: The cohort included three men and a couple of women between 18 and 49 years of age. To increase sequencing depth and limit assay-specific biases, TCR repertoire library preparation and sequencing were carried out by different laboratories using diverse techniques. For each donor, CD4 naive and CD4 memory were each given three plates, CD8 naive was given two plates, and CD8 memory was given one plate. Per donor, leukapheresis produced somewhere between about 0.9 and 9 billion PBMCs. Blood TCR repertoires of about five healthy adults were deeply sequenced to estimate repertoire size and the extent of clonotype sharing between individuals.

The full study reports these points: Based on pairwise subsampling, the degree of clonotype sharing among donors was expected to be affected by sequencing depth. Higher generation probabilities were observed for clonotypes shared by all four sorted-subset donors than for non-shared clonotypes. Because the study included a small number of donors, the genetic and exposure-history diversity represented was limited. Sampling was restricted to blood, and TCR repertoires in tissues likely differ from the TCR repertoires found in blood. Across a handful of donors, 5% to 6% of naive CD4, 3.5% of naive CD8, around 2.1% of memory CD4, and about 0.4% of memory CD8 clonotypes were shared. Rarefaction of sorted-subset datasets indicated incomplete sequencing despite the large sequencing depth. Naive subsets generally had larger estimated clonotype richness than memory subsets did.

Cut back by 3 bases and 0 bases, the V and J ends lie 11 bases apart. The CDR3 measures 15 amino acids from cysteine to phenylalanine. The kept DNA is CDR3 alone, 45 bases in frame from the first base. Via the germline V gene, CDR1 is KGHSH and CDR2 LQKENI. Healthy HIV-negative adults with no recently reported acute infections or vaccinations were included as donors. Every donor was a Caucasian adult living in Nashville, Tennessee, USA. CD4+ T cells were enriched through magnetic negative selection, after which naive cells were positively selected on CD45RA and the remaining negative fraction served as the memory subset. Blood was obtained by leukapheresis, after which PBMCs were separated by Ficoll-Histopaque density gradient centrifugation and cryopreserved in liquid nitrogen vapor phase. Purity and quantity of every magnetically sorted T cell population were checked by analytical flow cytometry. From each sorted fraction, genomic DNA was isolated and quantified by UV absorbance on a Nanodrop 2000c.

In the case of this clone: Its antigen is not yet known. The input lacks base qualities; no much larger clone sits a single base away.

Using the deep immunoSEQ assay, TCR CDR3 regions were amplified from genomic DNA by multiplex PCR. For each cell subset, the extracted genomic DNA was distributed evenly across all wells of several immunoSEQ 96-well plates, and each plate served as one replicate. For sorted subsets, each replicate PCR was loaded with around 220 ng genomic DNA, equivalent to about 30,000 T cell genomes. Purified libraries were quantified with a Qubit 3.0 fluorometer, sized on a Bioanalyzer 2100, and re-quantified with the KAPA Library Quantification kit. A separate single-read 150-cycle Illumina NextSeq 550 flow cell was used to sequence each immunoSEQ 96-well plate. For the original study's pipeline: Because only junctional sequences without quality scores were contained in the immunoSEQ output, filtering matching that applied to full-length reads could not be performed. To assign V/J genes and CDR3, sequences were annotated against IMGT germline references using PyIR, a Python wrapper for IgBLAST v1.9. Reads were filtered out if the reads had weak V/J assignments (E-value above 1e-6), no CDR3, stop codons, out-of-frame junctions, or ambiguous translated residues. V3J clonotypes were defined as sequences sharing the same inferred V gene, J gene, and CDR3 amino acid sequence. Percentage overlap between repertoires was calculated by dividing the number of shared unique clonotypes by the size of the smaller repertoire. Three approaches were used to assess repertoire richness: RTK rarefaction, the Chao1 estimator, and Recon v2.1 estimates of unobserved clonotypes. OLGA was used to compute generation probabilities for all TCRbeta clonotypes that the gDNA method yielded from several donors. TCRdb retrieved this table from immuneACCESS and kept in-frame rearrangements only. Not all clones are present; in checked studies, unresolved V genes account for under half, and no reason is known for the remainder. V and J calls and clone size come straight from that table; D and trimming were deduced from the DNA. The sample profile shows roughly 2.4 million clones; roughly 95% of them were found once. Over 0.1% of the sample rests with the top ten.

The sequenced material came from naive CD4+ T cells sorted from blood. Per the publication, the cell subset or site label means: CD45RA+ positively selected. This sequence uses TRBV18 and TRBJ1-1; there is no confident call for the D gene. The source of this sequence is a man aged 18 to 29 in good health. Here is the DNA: TGTGCCAGCTCACCGGATGGGGAACTGAACACTGAAGCTTTCTTT. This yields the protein CASSPDGELNTEAFF. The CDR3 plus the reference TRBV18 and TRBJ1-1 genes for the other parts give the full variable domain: NAGVMQNPRHLVRRRGQEARLRCSPMKGHSHVYWYRQLPEEGLKFMVYLQKENIIDESGMPKERFSAEFPKEGPSILRIQQVVRGDSAAYFCASSPDGELNTEAFFGQGTRLTVV.